This T cell receptor beta chain emerged from a study of T cell responses to AZD1222 COVID-19 vaccine. A note on this clone: An end of the junction does not agree with germline; a read error may underlie this.

The assay was immunoSEQ multiplex PCR, and TCRdb's table has in-frame clones only and misses some. Seen here are approximately 100,000 clones, just under 90% observed once, and the top ten hold 2.5% to 3%. Germline V lookup: CDR1 LNHDA, CDR2 SQIVND (reference sequence). The CDR3 length is 12 residues. The V and J genes are TRBV19 and TRBJ1-2; D not resolved. The source was peripheral blood, collected on day 0 of MenACWY control vaccination. The receptor comes from an adult in good health. The CDR3 DNA reads TGTGCCAGTACGTCAGTTAACGATGGCTACACCTTC. It is translated as CASTSVNDGYTF.